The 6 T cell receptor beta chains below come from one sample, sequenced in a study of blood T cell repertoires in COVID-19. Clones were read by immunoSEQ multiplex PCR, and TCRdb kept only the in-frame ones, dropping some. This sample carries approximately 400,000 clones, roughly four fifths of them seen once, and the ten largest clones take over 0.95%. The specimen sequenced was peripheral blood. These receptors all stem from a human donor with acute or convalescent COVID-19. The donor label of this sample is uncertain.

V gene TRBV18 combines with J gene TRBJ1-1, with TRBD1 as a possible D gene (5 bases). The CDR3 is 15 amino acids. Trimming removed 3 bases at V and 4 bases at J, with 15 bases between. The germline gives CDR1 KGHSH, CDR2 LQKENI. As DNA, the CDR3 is TGTGCCAGCTCACCTCCGACAAGGGGTGGCACTGAAGCTTTCTTT. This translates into CASSPPTRGGTEAFF.

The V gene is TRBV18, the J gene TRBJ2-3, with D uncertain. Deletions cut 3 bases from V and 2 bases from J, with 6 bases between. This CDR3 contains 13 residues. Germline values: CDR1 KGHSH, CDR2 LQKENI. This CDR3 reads CASSPIPTDTQYF. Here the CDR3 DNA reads TGTGCCAGCTCACCCATCCCCACAGATACGCAGTATTTT.

This CDR3 reads CASSSTLDRAGELFF. In DNA form, the CDR3 reads TGCGCCAGCAGCTCCACCCTCGACCGGGCCGGGGAGCTGTTTTTT. The chain joins TRBV5-1 to TRBJ2-2, with D hard to call. Germline V gene sequence: CDR1 SGHRS, CDR2 YFSETQ. Between the trimmed V and J ends, which lost 3 bases and 6 bases, there was a span of 15 bases. The CDR3 contains 15 residues.

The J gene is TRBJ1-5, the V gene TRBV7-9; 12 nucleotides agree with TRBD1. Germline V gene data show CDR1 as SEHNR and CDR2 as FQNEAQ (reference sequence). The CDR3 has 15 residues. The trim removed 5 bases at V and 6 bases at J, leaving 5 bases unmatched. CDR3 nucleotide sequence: TGTGCCAGCAGCACCGGGACAGGGGGCGTTCAGCCCCAGCATTTT. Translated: CASSTGTGGVQPQHF.

CDR3 in DNA: TGTGCCAGTGAATCTGCGGGGGCCAACGTCCTGACTTTC. Amino acid sequence: CASESAGANVLTF. The chain employs TRBV7-9 and TRBJ2-6; D gene uncertain. The CDR3 is made up of 13 amino acids. Germline V CDR1 and CDR2: SEHNR, FQNEAQ (reference sequence). V lost 9 bases to trimming and J lost 4 bases, with 10 bases between them.

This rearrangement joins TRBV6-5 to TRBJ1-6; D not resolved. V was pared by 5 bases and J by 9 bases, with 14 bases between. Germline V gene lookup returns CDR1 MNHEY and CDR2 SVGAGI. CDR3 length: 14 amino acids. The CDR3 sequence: CASSPRWARSPLHF. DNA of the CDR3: TGTGCCAGCAGTCCTCGTTGGGCTCGTTCACCCCTCCACTTT.